This TCR beta chain was found in a study of T cell changes during pregnancy in multiple sclerosis. Assay: immunoSEQ multiplex PCR; the TCRdb copy retains only in-frame clones and omits some. Counted here are some 63,000 clones, more than 85% occurring once; the ten biggest clones make up about 0.85%. The length of the CDR3 is 14 residues. Germline V gene sequence: CDR1 KGHSH, CDR2 LQKENI. V was clipped by 3 bases and J by 1 base, with 9 bases between them. The J gene is TRBJ1-2, the V gene TRBV18; tentative D call: TRBD1 (6 bases). This receptor was taken from a female donor with multiple sclerosis, enrolled in a pregnancy study. This specimen was peripheral blood, taken before pregnancy. CDR3 amino acids: CASSPVDSNYGYTF. As DNA, the CDR3 is TGTGCCAGCTCACCCGTGGACAGTAACTATGGCTACACCTTC.